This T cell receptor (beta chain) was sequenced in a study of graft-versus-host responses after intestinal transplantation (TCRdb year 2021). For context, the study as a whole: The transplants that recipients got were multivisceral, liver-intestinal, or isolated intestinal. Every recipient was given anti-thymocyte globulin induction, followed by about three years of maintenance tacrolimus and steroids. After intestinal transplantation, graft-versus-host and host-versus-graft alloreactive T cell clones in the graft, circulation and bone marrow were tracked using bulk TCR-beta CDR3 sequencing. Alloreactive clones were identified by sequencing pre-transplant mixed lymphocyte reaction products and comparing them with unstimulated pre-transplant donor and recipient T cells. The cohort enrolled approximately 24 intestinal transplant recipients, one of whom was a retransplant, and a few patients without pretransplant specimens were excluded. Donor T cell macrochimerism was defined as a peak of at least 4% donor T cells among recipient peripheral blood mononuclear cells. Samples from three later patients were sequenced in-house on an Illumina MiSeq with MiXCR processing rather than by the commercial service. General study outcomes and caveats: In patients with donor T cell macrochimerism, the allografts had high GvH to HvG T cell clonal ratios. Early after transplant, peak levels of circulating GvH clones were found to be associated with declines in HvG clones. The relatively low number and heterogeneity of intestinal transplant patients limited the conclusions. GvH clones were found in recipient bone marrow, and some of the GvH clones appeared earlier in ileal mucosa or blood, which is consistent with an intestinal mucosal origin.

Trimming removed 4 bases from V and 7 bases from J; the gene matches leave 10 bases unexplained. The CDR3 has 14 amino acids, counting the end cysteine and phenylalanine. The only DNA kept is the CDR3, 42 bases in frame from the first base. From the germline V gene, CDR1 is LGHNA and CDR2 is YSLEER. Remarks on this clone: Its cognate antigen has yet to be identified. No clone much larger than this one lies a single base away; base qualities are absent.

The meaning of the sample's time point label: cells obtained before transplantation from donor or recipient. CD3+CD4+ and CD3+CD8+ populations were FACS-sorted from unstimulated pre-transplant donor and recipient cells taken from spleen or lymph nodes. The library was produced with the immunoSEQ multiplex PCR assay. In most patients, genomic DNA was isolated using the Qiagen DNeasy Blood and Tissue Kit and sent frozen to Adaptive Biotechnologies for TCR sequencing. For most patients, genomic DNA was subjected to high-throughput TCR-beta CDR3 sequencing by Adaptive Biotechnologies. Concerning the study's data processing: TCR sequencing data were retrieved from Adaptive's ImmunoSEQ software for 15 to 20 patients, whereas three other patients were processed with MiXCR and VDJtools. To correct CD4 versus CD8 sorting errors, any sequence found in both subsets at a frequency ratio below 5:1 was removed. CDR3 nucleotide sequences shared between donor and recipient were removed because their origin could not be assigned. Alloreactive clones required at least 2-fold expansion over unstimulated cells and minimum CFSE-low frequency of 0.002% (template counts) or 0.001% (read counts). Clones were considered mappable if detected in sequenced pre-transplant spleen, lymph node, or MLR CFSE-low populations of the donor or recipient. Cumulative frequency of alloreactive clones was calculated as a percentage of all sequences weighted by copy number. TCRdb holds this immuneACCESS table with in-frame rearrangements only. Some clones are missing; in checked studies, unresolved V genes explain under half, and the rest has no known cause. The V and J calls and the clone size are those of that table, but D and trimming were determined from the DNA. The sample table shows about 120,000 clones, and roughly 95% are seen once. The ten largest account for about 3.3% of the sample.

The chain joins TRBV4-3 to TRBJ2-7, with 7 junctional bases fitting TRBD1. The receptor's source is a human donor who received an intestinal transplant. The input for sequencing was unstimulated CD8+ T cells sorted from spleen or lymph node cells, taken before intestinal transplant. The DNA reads TGCGCCAGCAGCCCCGACAGGGTGAGTTTGGAGCAGTACTTC. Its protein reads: CASSPDRVSLEQYF.